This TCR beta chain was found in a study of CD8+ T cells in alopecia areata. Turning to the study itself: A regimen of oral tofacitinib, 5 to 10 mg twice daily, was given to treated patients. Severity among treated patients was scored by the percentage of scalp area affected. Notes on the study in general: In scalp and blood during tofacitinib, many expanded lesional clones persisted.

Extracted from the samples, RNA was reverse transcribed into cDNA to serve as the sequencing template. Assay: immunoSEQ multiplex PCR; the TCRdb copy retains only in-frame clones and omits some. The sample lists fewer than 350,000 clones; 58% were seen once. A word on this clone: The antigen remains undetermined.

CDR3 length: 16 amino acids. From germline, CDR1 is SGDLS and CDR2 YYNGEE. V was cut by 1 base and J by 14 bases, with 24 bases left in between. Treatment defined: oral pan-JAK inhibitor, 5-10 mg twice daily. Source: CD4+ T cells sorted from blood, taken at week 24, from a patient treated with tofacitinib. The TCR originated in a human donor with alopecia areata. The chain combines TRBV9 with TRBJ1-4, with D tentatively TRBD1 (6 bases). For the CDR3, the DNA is TGTGCCAGCAGCGTAATGGCAGAGGAAAATTTCGGGGGCCTGTTTTTT. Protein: CASSVMAEENFGGLFF.